Below, one TCR beta chain is given with its context. Its antigen is undetermined. This entry is derived from a study of CD8 T cells in ankylosing spondylitis. The CDR3 runs 15 residues. V lost 2 bases, J lost 4 bases, and 11 bases lay in between. Germline CDR1 and CDR2: ENHRY and SYGVKD. Study-wide results and limits: Within ankylosing spondylitis blood, a TCR beta motif made up of under 10 highly homologous variants appeared to be characteristic. Reportedly, disease-linked clones are significantly enriched in ankylosing spondylitis patients' matched synovial fluid.

Researchers built TCR beta libraries using quantitative 5'-RACE with molecular barcodes. TCRdb recomputed calls from the 5' RACE reads with MiXCR, one row per CDR3 protein. The sample shows about 250,000 distinct CDR3 sequences, roughly 32% of them seen only once. The sample taken for sequencing was blood, either unsorted or a sorted T cell fraction (not recorded which). This sequence originates from a male donor with ankylosing spondylitis or in good health (not recorded which). The chain combines TRBV10-3 with TRBJ2-2; D remains ambiguous. This CDR3 reads CAISELEPSTGELFF. The DNA of the CDR3 is TGTGCCATCAGTGAGCTAGAGCCCAGCACCGGGGAGCTGTTTTTT.